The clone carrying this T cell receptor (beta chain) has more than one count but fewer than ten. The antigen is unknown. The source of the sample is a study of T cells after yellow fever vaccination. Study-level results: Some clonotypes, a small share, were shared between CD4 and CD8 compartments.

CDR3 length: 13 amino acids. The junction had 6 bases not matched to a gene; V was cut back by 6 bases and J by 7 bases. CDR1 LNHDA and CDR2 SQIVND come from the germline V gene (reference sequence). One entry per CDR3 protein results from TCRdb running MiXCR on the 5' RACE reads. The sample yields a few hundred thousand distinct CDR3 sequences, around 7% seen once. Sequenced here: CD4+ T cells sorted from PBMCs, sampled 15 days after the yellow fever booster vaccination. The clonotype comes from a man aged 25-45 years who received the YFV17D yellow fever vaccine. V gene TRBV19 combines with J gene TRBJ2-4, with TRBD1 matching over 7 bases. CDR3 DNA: TGTGCCAGTAGGACAGGGAAAAATAACATTCAGTACTTC. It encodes CASRTGKNNIQYF.